This TCR beta chain appears in the sequencing data of a study of T-cell memory formation after mild COVID-19. For the study at large: There were largely donor-specific TCR clusters. Study-wide results and limits: Mostly located in CM and EM were contracting CD4+ clones, with contracting CD8+ clones located in EMRA.

The length of the CDR3 is 15 residues. Germline values: CDR1 SGHKS, CDR2 YYEKEE (reference sequence). On this clonotype: Its target is not known. One end of the junction varies from germline; a read error may be responsible.

With constant-segment primers, 5'RACE yielded cDNA libraries of TCR alpha and TCR beta that carried sample barcodes and UMIs. TCRdb analysed the 5' RACE reads with MiXCR anew, one entry per CDR3 protein. The sample carries approximately 580,000 distinct CDR3 sequences, about a fifth recorded once. The TCR originated in an adult woman who had mild COVID-19 (a few samples of this study predate the infection). Cell type and time point are not known. Sequencing used PBMCs or a T cell subset sorted from them (not recorded which). The V and J genes are TRBV5-5 and TRBJ2-3; D remains unclear. The CDR3 coding sequence is TGTGCCAGCAGCCCCCTTCGGACCAGCACACATACGCAGTATTTT. It encodes CASSPLRTSTHTQYF.